Below are 30 T cell receptor beta chains sequenced from a single sample in a study of CD8+ T cells in alopecia areata. cDNA prepared by RNA extraction and subsequent reverse transcription served as the template for sequencing. Profiled with immunoSEQ multiplex PCR; TCRdb holds only in-frame clones, not every one. The data contain 100,000 to 120,000 clones, roughly three fifths of them singletons. Described treatment: oral pan-JAK inhibitor, 5-10 mg twice daily. Here the sequenced sample was CD4+ T cells sorted from blood, taken at week 24, from a patient treated with tofacitinib. Source of these receptors: a human donor with alopecia areata.

The chain joins TRBV5-1 to TRBJ2-3; the D is unclear. Germline V lookup: CDR1 SGHRS, CDR2 YFSETQ. The V gene lost 0 bases and the J gene lost 7 bases, with 9 bases spanning the gap. CDR3 length: 13 residues. This CDR3 reads CASSLESSYTQYF. DNA of the CDR3: TGCGCCAGCAGCTTGGAATCTTCCTATACGCAGTATTTT.

In the case of this clone: Within the sample, other DNA sequences also encode this same CDR3. The chain couples TRBV6-5 to TRBJ2-1, with D maybe TRBD2 (5 bases). Trimming took off 3 bases at V and 3 bases at J, with 9 bases between the two ends. The CDR3 contains 14 residues. Germline V gene data show CDR1 as MNHEY and CDR2 as SVGAGI. In DNA, the CDR3 is TGTGCCAGCAGTTATAGCCGGGGCTACAATGAGCAGTTCTTC. It encodes CASSYSRGYNEQFF.

The CDR3 region has the DNA TGTGCCACCAGACGGACTACAATCACAGATACGCAGTATTTT. As protein: CATRRTTITDTQYF. The chain employs TRBV2 and TRBJ2-3, with TRBD2 as a possible D gene (6 bases). V dropped 10 bases and J dropped 2 bases, with 16 bases sitting between them. Germline CDR1 SNHLY, CDR2 FYNNEI. This CDR3 has 14 amino acids.

This clone came up a few times. The chain joins TRBV27 to TRBJ2-5; unclear D gene. The germline V gene has CDR1 MNHEY and CDR2 SMNVEV (reference sequence). The CDR3 is 13 residues long. Deletions cut 5 bases from V and 2 bases from J, with 9 bases between. DNA for the CDR3: TGTGCCAGCAGTCCCCGCCGGCAAGAGACCCAGTACTTC. This encodes CASSPRRQETQYF.

This chain joins TRBV5-8 and TRBJ2-2, with TRBD1 matching 10 bases. V trimming: 4 bases; J trimming: 7 bases; junction bases outside the gene matches: 7. Germline V gene lookup returns CDR1 SGHTS and CDR2 YDEGEE. The CDR3 consists of 15 residues. The CDR3 reads CASSLPGQGIGELFF. For the CDR3, the DNA is TGTGCCAGCAGCCTGCCGGGACAGGGGATCGGGGAGCTGTTTTTT.

The chain employs TRBV29-1 and TRBJ2-7, with 8 nucleotides matching TRBD2. The length of the CDR3 is 13 residues. V was pared by 5 bases and J by 3 bases, with 6 bases of the junction left unmatched. The germline CDR1 and CDR2 sequences are SQVTM and ANQGSEA. The CDR3 DNA is TGCAGCGTTCGCGGGGGGCCTTTCTACGAGCAGTACTTC. It encodes CSVRGGPFYEQYF.

The chain carries TRBV19 and TRBJ2-5; D possibly uses TRBD1 or TRBD2 (5 bases each). The CDR3 loop spans 14 amino acids. V was clipped by 3 bases and J by 5 bases, with 13 bases between them. Germline V lookup: CDR1 LNHDA, CDR2 SQIVND (reference sequence). This chain's CDR3 is CASSIGASGETQYF. For the CDR3, the DNA is TGTGCCAGTAGTATCGGGGCCTCGGGGGAGACCCAGTACTTC. Full variable domain (rest looked up from reference TRBV19 and TRBJ2-5): DGGITQSPKYLFRKEGQNVTLSCEQNLNHDAMYWYRQDPGQGLRLIYYSQIVNDFQKGDIAEGYSVSREKKESFPLTVTSAQKNPTAFYLCASSIGASGETQYFGPGTRLLVL.

The gene calls are TRBV5-6 and TRBJ2-7; no firm D call. The CDR3 has 13 residues. Trimming took off 0 bases at V and 5 bases at J, with 9 bases between the two ends. Germline CDR1 SGHDT, CDR2 YYEEEE. The DNA of the CDR3 is TGTGCCAGCAGCTTGGGCACGGAAAACGAGCAGTACTTC. This encodes CASSLGTENEQYF.

V is TRBV29-1 and J is TRBJ2-5; TRBD2 might be the D (6 bases). The germline V gene has CDR1 SQVTM and CDR2 ANQGSEA. Deletions cut 8 bases from V and 5 bases from J, with 18 bases between. The CDR3 has 13 residues. The DNA of the CDR3 is TGCAGCCTCTGGTTGGAGGGTGGGGAGACCCAGTACTTC. Its translation: CSLWLEGGETQYF.

The V gene is TRBV29-1, the J gene TRBJ1-1; the D gene is possibly TRBD1 (5 bases). With 7 bases removed from V and 3 bases from J, the gap between germline ends came to 18 bases. The CDR3 is 14 residues long. Germline CDR1 and CDR2: SQVTM and ANQGSEA. CDR3 region: CSGFGGREDTEAFF. CDR3 sequence (DNA): TGCAGCGGGTTCGGGGGGAGGGAGGACACTGAAGCTTTCTTT.

CDR3 sequence reads: CAGGRSSYEQYF. CDR3 coding DNA: TGTGCCGGAGGGCGGAGCTCCTACGAGCAGTACTTC. V and J are TRBV7-9 and TRBJ2-7, with D possibly matching TRBD2 (6 bases). The CDR3 length is 12 residues. The ends were cut back, 11 bases at V and 0 bases at J, with 11 bases in the middle. Looked up from germline, CDR1 is SEHNR and CDR2 is FQNEAQ (reference sequence). The entire variable domain, with the rest obtained from reference TRBV7-9 and TRBJ2-7, is as follows: DTGVSQNPRHKITKRGQNVTFRCDPISEHNRLYWYRQTLGQGPEFLTYFQNEAQLEKSRLLSDRFSAERPKGSFSTLEIQRTEQGDSAMYLCAGGRSSYEQYFGPGTRLTVT.

The sample holds a few counts of this clone. This chain links TRBV5-1 with TRBJ2-7; TRBD1 might be the D (6 bases). The CDR3 consists of 15 residues. Trimming removed 0 bases at V and 2 bases at J, with 12 bases between. The germline V gene encodes CDR1 SGHRS and CDR2 YFSETQ. In DNA, the CDR3 is TGCGCCAGCAGCTTGGCTATTACAGGGCCCTACGAGCAGTACTTC. Encoded protein: CASSLAITGPYEQYF.

This rearrangement joins TRBV29-1 to TRBJ2-1; a possible D gene is TRBD1 (7 bases). Trimming took off 8 bases at V and 2 bases at J, with 13 bases between the two ends. This CDR3 region has 13 residues. CDR1 is SQVTM, CDR2 ANQGSEA, per germline. CDR3 loop: CSLRDRAYNEQFF. The CDR3 DNA is TGCAGCTTGCGGGACAGAGCCTACAATGAGCAGTTCTTC.

This clone was observed a few times. V usage is TRBV2 and J usage is TRBJ2-2; 8 bases line up with TRBD1. Per germline, CDR1 SNHLY and CDR2 FYNNEI. V dropped 4 bases and J dropped 4; count of bases not matched to a gene: 2. This CDR3 is built from 14 residues. The CDR3 nucleotides are TGTGCCAGCAGTGCGGACAGGGCCACCGGGGAGCTGTTTTTT. Protein sequence: CASSADRATGELFF. The entire variable domain, with the rest obtained from reference TRBV2 and TRBJ2-2, is as follows: EPEVTQTPSHQVTQMGQEVILRCVPISNHLYFYWYRQILGQKVEFLVSFYNNEISEKSEIFDDQFSVERPDGSNFTLKIRSTKLEDSAMYFCASSADRATGELFFGEGSRLTVL.

This chain uses TRBV15 with TRBJ1-5; D is possibly TRBD1 (5 bases). The V end lost 5 bases, the J end lost 1 base, and 12 bases lay between the germline ends. The CDR3 covers 15 residues. CDR1 is LNHNV, CDR2 YYDKDF, per germline (reference sequence). The CDR3 coding sequence is TGTGCCACCAGCCCTAGGGGAGGGAGCAATCAGCCCCAGCATTTT. The encoded protein is CATSPRGGSNQPQHF.

This chain joins TRBV7-9 and TRBJ1-5, with a possible D match to TRBD1 (6 bases). Per germline, CDR1 SEHNR and CDR2 FQNEAQ (reference sequence). Trimming shortened V by 5 bases and J by 4 bases, and 6 bases separated the two germline ends. The CDR3 sequence is 12 residues long. This chain's CDR3 is CASSDRNQPQHF. DNA for the CDR3: TGTGCCAGCAGCGACAGGAATCAGCCCCAGCATTTT.

The V call is TRBV9, the J call TRBJ1-3; D is undetermined. Germline V gene data show CDR1 as SGDLS and CDR2 as YYNGEE. The CDR3 is made up of 12 amino acids. Trimming pared 2 bases from V and 9 bases from J, leaving 9 bases between. The CDR3 spells CASSVVGGTIYF. The CDR3 nucleotides read TGTGCCAGCAGCGTCGTGGGAGGCACCATATATTTT.

The J gene is TRBJ1-5, the V gene TRBV19, with 10 bases lining up with TRBD1. The CDR3 is 14 amino acids. Germline V gives CDR1 LNHDA, CDR2 SQIVND (reference sequence). J gave up 4 bases and V 11 bases, and 8 bases lay outside the gene matches. The CDR3 DNA is TGTGCCGTTGGAGGGACAGGGGTTAATCAGCCCCAGCATTTT. It specifies CAVGGTGVNQPQHF. Combining the CDR3 with reference TRBV19 and TRBJ1-5 gives the whole variable domain DGGITQSPKYLFRKEGQNVTLSCEQNLNHDAMYWYRQDPGQGLRLIYYSQIVNDFQKGDIAEGYSVSREKKESFPLTVTSAQKNPTAFYLCAVGGTGVNQPQHFGDGTRLSIL.

CDR3 sequence: CASNGAGDTQYF. CDR3 DNA: TGTGCCAGCAACGGGGCTGGAGATACGCAGTATTTT. V gene TRBV2 combines with J gene TRBJ2-3, with D perhaps being TRBD1 or TRBD2 (5 bases each). Trimming removed 7 bases from V and 5 bases from J, with 10 bases in between. The CDR3 loop spans 12 amino acids. Germline CDR1 is SNHLY and CDR2 is FYNNEI.

The chain joins TRBV27 to TRBJ2-1, with 8 bases lining up with TRBD2. This CDR3 comprises 13 residues. Trimming took 6 bases from V and 5 from J; bases not matched to a gene: 3. Germline V gene lookup returns CDR1 MNHEY and CDR2 SMNVEV (reference sequence). CDR3 nucleotides: TGTGCCAGCAGGCGGGGGGTGGACAATGAGCAGTTCTTC. Translation gives CASRRGVDNEQFF.

This chain uses TRBV25-1 with TRBJ2-5; weak D call: TRBD1 (6 bases). The CDR3 extends over 14 amino acids. The germline V gene has CDR1 MGHDK and CDR2 SYGVNS. V was clipped by 6 bases and J by 1 base, with 12 bases between them. CDR3 bases: TGTGCCAGCAGCGCCCTCAGGGGCCAAGAGACCCAGTACTTC. Encoded protein: CASSALRGQETQYF.

This chain joins TRBV7-9 and TRBJ1-6; no definite D call. Germline CDR1 and CDR2: SEHNR and FQNEAQ (reference sequence). There are 14 residues in the CDR3. Trimming took off 1 base at V and 7 bases at J, with 8 bases between the two ends. The CDR3 DNA reads as TGTGCCAGCAGCTTAGAACAGCCGAATTCACCCCTCCACTTT. It codes for CASSLEQPNSPLHF.

This clone was found a few times. The chain couples TRBV7-8 to TRBJ2-2; no clear D. With 2 bases removed from V and 2 bases from J, the gap between germline ends came to 6 bases. Germline V gene sequence: CDR1 SGHVS, CDR2 FQNEAQ. This CDR3 contains 14 residues. The CDR3 here is CASSLRENTGELFF. CDR3 bases: TGTGCCAGCAGCTTAAGGGAAAACACCGGGGAGCTGTTTTTT.

The CDR3 region has the DNA TGTGCCACCAGCAGCTCGGGGGCAGCGCCTGAAGCTTTCTTT. It codes for CATSSSGAAPEAFF. The rearrangement uses TRBV15 and TRBJ1-1, with D perhaps TRBD1 (6 bases). V lost 3 bases to trimming and J lost 6 bases, with 14 bases between them. CDR1 and CDR2 from the germline V gene are LNHNV and YYDKDF (reference sequence). CDR3 length: 14 residues.

The chain joins TRBV6-5 to TRBJ1-2; D might be TRBD1 (5 bases). Between the trimmed V and J ends, which lost 0 bases and 4 bases, there was a span of 12 bases. CDR1 is MNHEY, CDR2 SVGAGI, per germline. The CDR3 is made up of 15 amino acids. The CDR3 bases are TGTGCCAGCAGTTACTCACGTCATGGGGCCTATGGCTACACCTTC. This sequence encodes CASSYSRHGAYGYTF.

A word on this clone: Compared with germline, one end of the junction differs, possibly owing to a read error. The chain employs TRBV23-1 and TRBJ2-5; 8 bases map to TRBD1. TRBV23-1 is filed as an ORF, its function uncertain. CDR3 length equals 19 residues. The CDR3 nucleotides are TGCGCCACCAGTCAATCGAAGTGGGAGGACAGGGAATTAGGAGAGACCCAGTACTTC. It specifies CATSQSKWEDRELGETQYF.

This rearrangement joins TRBV30 to TRBJ1-2; D is ambiguous. Per germline, CDR1 GTSNPN and CDR2 SVGIG (reference sequence). Trimming took off 0 bases at V and 4 bases at J, with 12 bases between the two ends. The CDR3 runs to 14 residues. CDR3 in amino acids: CAWSVGLYGYGYTF. CDR3 coding DNA: TGTGCCTGGAGTGTTGGCTTGTATGGCTATGGCTACACCTTC.

The rearrangement links TRBV7-2 to TRBJ2-7, with D possibly matching TRBD1 (6 bases). The CDR3 is 13 amino acids. The V gene's germline CDR1 is SGHTA and CDR2 FQGNSA. V lost 5 bases, J lost 6 bases, and 14 bases lay in between. The CDR3 spells CASSPSRTAEQYF. The DNA for the CDR3 is TGTGCCAGCAGCCCAAGCCGGACAGCCGAGCAGTACTTC.

To note about this clone: This same CDR3 is encoded by further DNA sequences in the sample. The chain combines TRBV30 with TRBJ1-1; D remains ambiguous. Germline loops: CDR1 GTSNPN, CDR2 SVGIG (reference sequence). V was cut by 3 bases and J by 5 bases, with 16 bases left in between. The CDR3 runs to 14 residues. The CDR3 here is CAWSLSRGRTEAFF. CDR3 coding DNA: TGTGCCTGGAGCCTCTCCCGGGGAAGGACTGAAGCTTTCTTT.

The chain combines TRBV7-9 with TRBJ1-4; 8 positions match TRBD1. This CDR3 has 15 amino acids. From germline, CDR1 is SEHNR and CDR2 FQNEAQ (reference sequence). The V segment lost 8 bases and the J segment 4 bases; nucleotides outside the gene matches: 9. DNA for the CDR3: TGTGCCAGCTTGCCAGGGGGCCGGGGTAATGAAAAACTGTTTTTT. Protein product: CASLPGGRGNEKLFF.